Below are 24 T cell receptor beta chains sequenced from a single sample in a study of vaccination effects on CD4 cells after COVID-19. Before sequencing, viral peptide pools were used by the ViraFEST assay to expand antigen-specific CD4+ T cells. Having been cultured for around ten days, the cells underwent CD4+ T cell isolation. A positive SARS-CoV-2 PCR test fell between March and December 2020. Sequenced by immunoSEQ multiplex PCR; TCRdb stores in-frame clones only, minus some. The sample includes more than 35,000 clones, about three quarters of them seen just once. Their specific antigens are unknown. Specimen: CD4+ T cells from PBMCs cultured with a peptide pool, collected before COVID-19 vaccination. The receptors come from a human donor who had a prior SARS-CoV-2 infection.

The rearrangement links TRBV5-4 to TRBJ2-7, with TRBD2 matching over 14 bases. The CDR3 is 16 residues long. Per germline, CDR1 SGHNT and CDR2 YYREEE (reference sequence). V lost 0 bases and J lost 4; bases outside the gene matches: 3. The CDR3: CASSLGLAGGRYEQYF. The CDR3, as DNA: TGTGCCAGCAGCTTGGGACTAGCGGGGGGGCGATACGAGCAGTACTTC.

The gene calls are TRBV29-1 and TRBJ2-7; no reliable D call. Germline V gene lookup returns CDR1 SQVTM and CDR2 ANQGSEA. V was pared by 4 bases and J by 3 bases, with 13 bases between. CDR3 length equals 13 residues. The CDR3 bases are TGCAGCGTTGCAATGGCCATCGGCTACGAGCAGTACTTC. Its translation: CSVAMAIGYEQYF.

This clone was recorded once. The CDR3 here is CASSSVALASNQPQHF. CDR3 bases: TGTGCCAGCAGCTCCGTCGCGTTGGCAAGCAATCAGCCCCAGCATTTT. The chain joins TRBV7-2 to TRBJ1-5; no reliable D call. V was trimmed by 4 bases and J by 1 base, leaving 14 bases between them. Germline V CDR1 and CDR2: SGHTA, FQGNSA. This CDR3 is 16 amino acids long.

The table lists this clone with a count of one. The chain recombines TRBV15 with TRBJ2-2; TRBD1 is a possible D gene (6 bases). Germline assignment: CDR1 LNHNV and CDR2 YYDKDF (reference sequence). Trimming removed 0 bases from V and 0 bases from J, with 8 bases in between. The CDR3 sequence is 16 residues long. The CDR3 protein is CATSRETGANTGELFF. CDR3 DNA: TGTGCCACCAGCAGAGAGACAGGAGCGAACACCGGGGAGCTGTTTTTT.

CDR3 amino acids: CASSLSTTSYNEQFF. The DNA of the CDR3 is TGCGCCAGCAGCTTGAGTACTACCTCCTACAATGAGCAGTTCTTC. The rearrangement links TRBV5-1 to TRBJ2-1; unclear D gene. The CDR3 sequence is 15 residues long. Looked up from germline, CDR1 is SGHRS and CDR2 is YFSETQ. Trimming left V 1 base short and J 0 bases short, with 8 bases between.

The rearrangement uses TRBV6-5 and TRBJ2-7, with D perhaps being TRBD1 or TRBD2 (5 bases each). The CDR3 runs to 15 residues. Between the trimmed V and J ends, which lost 2 bases and 1 base, there was a span of 12 bases. Germline V gives CDR1 MNHEY, CDR2 SVGAGI. CDR3: CASSYGDAASYEQYF. DNA for the CDR3: TGTGCCAGCAGTTACGGGGACGCAGCTTCCTACGAGCAGTACTTC.

The V gene is TRBV9, the J gene TRBJ2-7; D could derive from TRBD1 or TRBD2 (5 bases each). The V gene lost 4 bases and the J gene lost 8 bases, with 40 bases spanning the gap. The CDR3 is made up of 21 amino acids. From germline, CDR1 is SGDLS and CDR2 YYNGEE. The CDR3 spells CASSPTPPGPTGTRPHIQQYF. Written as DNA, the CDR3 is TGTGCCAGCAGCCCCACACCCCCGGGGCCTACCGGAACCCGTCCTCATATCCAGCAGTACTTC.

The chain is built from TRBV5-1 and TRBJ1-4; D not certain. With 0 bases removed from V and 6 bases from J, the gap between germline ends came to 9 bases. Per germline, CDR1 SGHRS and CDR2 YFSETQ. CDR3 length: 14 amino acids. The CDR3 DNA reads as TGCGCCAGCAGCTTGGATCCCGGGTATGAAAAACTGTTTTTT. Amino acid sequence: CASSLDPGYEKLFF.

This clone came up a few times. This sample includes further DNA sequences coding for the same CDR3. This chain links TRBV7-9 with TRBJ1-6; tentative D call: TRBD1 (6 bases). Trimming shortened V by 6 bases and J by 7 bases, and 10 bases separated the two germline ends. Germline CDR1 is SEHNR and CDR2 is FQNEAQ (reference sequence). The CDR3 runs to 13 residues. In DNA, the CDR3 is TGTGCCAGCAGTTCCACAGGGAATTCACCCCTCCACTTT. Translated, it gives CASSSTGNSPLHF.

The chain recombines TRBV5-6 with TRBJ1-6; possibly TRBD1 for D (5 bases). The CDR3 consists of 16 residues. The V end was cut by 3 bases, the J end by 6 bases, with 16 bases between. Germline loops: CDR1 SGHDT, CDR2 YYEEEE. DNA for the CDR3: TGTGCCAGCAGCTCAAGTGGCGGGGGGTCTAATTCACCCCTCCACTTT. It encodes CASSSSGGGSNSPLHF.

The chain is built from TRBV12-3 or TRBV12-4 and TRBJ1-1; TRBD1 is a possible D gene (5 bases). Trimming took 5 bases from V and 9 from J, leaving 16 bases between them. The CDR3 has 13 residues. The CDR3 protein is CASSDGDRQKAFF. The DNA for the CDR3 is TGTGCCAGCAGTGACGGGGACCGCCAGAAAGCTTTCTTT.

The chain uses TRBV5-1 and TRBJ1-1; 7 positions match TRBD1. The CDR3 covers 15 residues. The V gene end was trimmed by 2 bases and the J gene end by 2 bases; junction bases not matched to a gene: 6. Germline V gene sequence: CDR1 SGHRS, CDR2 YFSETQ. CDR3 DNA: TGCGCCAGCAGCTTATTACAGGGGTCAAACACTGAAGCTTTCTTT. Protein product: CASSLLQGSNTEAFF.

This chain's CDR3 is CASSRDRDFYEQYF. CDR3 nucleotides: TGTGCCAGCAGCCGGGACAGGGATTTCTACGAGCAGTACTTC. The V call is TRBV3-1 (or the pseudogene TRBV3-2), the J call TRBJ2-7; 9 positions match TRBD1. The J segment lost 3 bases and the V segment lost 4 bases, leaving 4 bases of the junction unmatched. Germline V lookup: CDR1 LGHDT, CDR2 YNNKEL (reference sequence). This CDR3 has 14 amino acids.

This rearrangement joins TRBV7-2 to TRBJ1-1, with D maybe TRBD1 (5 bases). Per the germline V gene, CDR1 is SGHTA and CDR2 is FQGNSA. The CDR3 sequence is 15 residues long. The V end was cut by 6 bases, the J end by 0 bases, with 14 bases between. The CDR3 sequence is CASRKRGGMNTEAFF. The CDR3 DNA reads TGTGCCAGCAGAAAACGGGGGGGGATGAACACTGAAGCTTTCTTT.

The rearrangement joins TRBV7-8 to TRBJ1-4; the match to TRBD1 covers 7 bases. The CDR3 spans 17 residues. Germline loops: CDR1 SGHVS, CDR2 FQNEAQ. V gave up 1 base and J gave up 8 bases; unmatched junction bases: 13. The CDR3 nucleotides read TGTGCCAGCAGCTTAGGATATTTTGGGACAGCCTTAGAAAAACTGTTTTTT. Its translation: CASSLGYFGTALEKLFF.

The V and J genes are TRBV5-5 and TRBJ1-3; no clear D gene. V lost 3 bases to trimming and J lost 0 bases, with 13 bases between them. CDR1 is SGHKS, CDR2 YYEKEE, per germline (reference sequence). The CDR3 sequence is 16 residues long. The CDR3: CASSSRAGYSGNTIYF. The CDR3 nucleotides read TGTGCCAGCAGCTCAAGGGCAGGTTACTCTGGAAACACCATATATTTT. The full variable domain, rest sourced from reference TRBV5-5 and TRBJ1-3, is DAGVTQSPTHLIKTRGQQVTLRCSPISGHKSVSWYQQVLGQGPQFIFQYYEKEERGRGNFPDRFSARQFPNYSSELNVNALLLGDSALYLCASSSRAGYSGNTIYFGEGSWLTVV.

The chain links TRBV19 to TRBJ1-5; a weak D match, TRBD1 (5 bases). The CDR3 has 15 amino acids. Per the germline V gene, CDR1 is LNHDA and CDR2 is SQIVND (reference sequence). The V gene lost 3 bases and the J gene lost 0 bases, with 9 bases spanning the gap. In DNA, the CDR3 is TGTGCCAGTAGTATTAGGGGTTATAGCAATCAGCCCCAGCATTTT. The encoded protein is CASSIRGYSNQPQHF.

V gene TRBV2 combines with J gene TRBJ2-5, with D possibly matching TRBD2 (6 bases). V shed 4 bases and J shed 7 bases, with 13 bases lying between them. The germline V gene encodes CDR1 SNHLY and CDR2 FYNNEI. The CDR3 loop spans 13 amino acids. This CDR3 is CASSGGTGGTQYF. In DNA form, the CDR3 reads TGTGCCAGCAGTGGGGGGACTGGGGGGACCCAGTACTTC.

The V call is TRBV2, the J call TRBJ2-7; TRBD1 matches at 9 bases. Per the germline V gene, CDR1 is SNHLY and CDR2 is FYNNEI. V trimming: 6 bases; J trimming: 3 bases; junction bases outside the gene matches: 6. This CDR3 is 14 amino acids long. The CDR3 sequence is CASRYKTGGYEQYF. The CDR3, as DNA: TGTGCCAGCAGATATAAGACAGGGGGCTACGAGCAGTACTTC.

This clone has a single count. The rearrangement uses TRBV24-1 and TRBJ2-1, with D perhaps TRBD1 or TRBD2 (7 bases each). Trimming shortened V by 5 bases and J by 7 bases, and 14 bases separated the two germline ends. The CDR3 sequence is 14 residues long. Germline values: CDR1 KGHDR, CDR2 SFDVKD. The CDR3 region has the DNA TGTGCCACCAGTGCGCCAGGGGGGGTGAATGAGCAGTTCTTC. This encodes CATSAPGGVNEQFF.

The chain joins TRBV7-3 to TRBJ1-4; 8 bases match TRBD1. The junction had 8 bases not matched to a gene; V was cut back by 9 bases and J by 8 bases. CDR3 size: 13 residues. CDR1 SGHTA and CDR2 FQGTGA come from the germline V gene. The DNA of the CDR3 is TGTGCCAGACGACAGGGGCTTCGAGAAAAACTGTTTTTT. It yields the protein CARRQGLREKLFF.

The chain carries TRBV6-6 and TRBJ1-2; TRBD1 agrees at 11 bases. Trimming cost V 5 bases and J 4 bases; bases outside gene matches: 6. CDR3 length: 15 amino acids. The germline CDR1 and CDR2 sequences are MNHNY and SVGAGI (reference sequence). CDR3 region: CASSEGQGDAYGYTF. CDR3 nucleotide sequence: TGTGCCAGCAGTGAGGGACAGGGGGACGCCTATGGCTACACCTTC.

In its sample, this clone was seen once. The chain has TRBV4-1 and TRBJ2-1; 9 positions match TRBD2. V was pared by 4 bases and J by 0 bases, with 4 bases of the junction left unmatched. The germline CDR1 and CDR2 sequences are MGHRA and YSYEKL. This CDR3 contains 16 residues. The CDR3 nucleotides are TGCGCCAGCAGCCTAGAACTAGCGGGCTCCTACAATGAGCAGTTCTTC. Translating gives CASSLELAGSYNEQFF.

J is TRBJ1-5 and V is TRBV18, with D maybe TRBD1 (5 bases). There are 15 residues in the CDR3. Trimming took off 0 bases at V and 9 bases at J, with 15 bases between the two ends. CDR1 and CDR2 from the germline V gene are KGHSH and LQKENI. The chain's CDR3 is CASSPPGRFGRPQHF. CDR3 coding DNA: TGTGCCAGCTCACCACCGGGACGGTTTGGTCGGCCCCAGCATTTT.